Listed below are T cell receptor beta chains from one sample, sequenced in a study of blood T cell repertoires in COVID-19. Profiling relied on immunoSEQ multiplex PCR, and the TCRdb table lists in-frame clones only, not all of them. Altogether roughly 360,000 clones are present, around nine tenths being singletons, with the ten largest covering more than 0.9%. Source material: PBMCs or T cells enriched from blood (not recorded which). These receptors all stem from a woman aged 30 to 39 with acute COVID-19. CDR3s include the opening cysteine and the closing phenylalanine or tryptophan. The order of the fields is J gene, V gene, CDR3 protein.

TRBJ2-3 TRBV2 CASSVGLASRDTQYF
TRBJ1-2 TRBV9 CASSPTGQGAYGYTF
TRBJ2-3 TRBV2 CASRDGGGLGTDTQYF
TRBJ2-6 TRBV5-6 CASSRRFSGANVLTF
TRBJ2-3 TRBV3-1/TRBV3-2 CASSHPRTSPEPTDTQYF
TRBJ2-7 TRBV3-1/TRBV3-2 CASSQGTPWTSEGNEQYF
TRBJ1-5 TRBV7-8 CASSIDRGDQPQHF
TRBJ1-2 TRBV19 CASNGAATNYGYTF
TRBJ2-7 TRBV3-1/TRBV3-2 CASSQEGSGYVNEQYF
TRBJ1-2 TRBV20-1 CSAETGYGYTF
TRBJ2-7 TRBV18 CASSPPGLAGAISYEQYF
TRBJ2-5 TRBV7-9 CASSPRGSQVSEETQYF
TRBJ2-2 TRBV9 CASSAGQGAPRYGGELFF
TRBJ2-2 TRBV9 CASSVIANTGELFF
TRBJ1-3 TRBV9 CASSAGTGASGNTIYF
TRBJ2-2 TRBV7-2 CASSLRGKNTGELFF
TRBJ1-2 TRBV5-6 CASSLLRAGVHGYTF
TRBJ1-5 TRBV4-3 CASSQDRGQPQHF
TRBJ2-3 TRBV3-1/TRBV3-2 CASSQARDWNTDTQYF
TRBJ1-2 TRBV24-1 CATSDSDRVGGYTF
TRBJ2-3 TRBV10-1 CASTQGDTGTDTQYF
TRBJ1-5 TRBV3-1/TRBV3-2 CASSQQGNQPQHF
TRBJ1-2 TRBV24-1 CATSTGVDGYTF
TRBJ2-1 TRBV4-3 CASSQGQATYNEQFF